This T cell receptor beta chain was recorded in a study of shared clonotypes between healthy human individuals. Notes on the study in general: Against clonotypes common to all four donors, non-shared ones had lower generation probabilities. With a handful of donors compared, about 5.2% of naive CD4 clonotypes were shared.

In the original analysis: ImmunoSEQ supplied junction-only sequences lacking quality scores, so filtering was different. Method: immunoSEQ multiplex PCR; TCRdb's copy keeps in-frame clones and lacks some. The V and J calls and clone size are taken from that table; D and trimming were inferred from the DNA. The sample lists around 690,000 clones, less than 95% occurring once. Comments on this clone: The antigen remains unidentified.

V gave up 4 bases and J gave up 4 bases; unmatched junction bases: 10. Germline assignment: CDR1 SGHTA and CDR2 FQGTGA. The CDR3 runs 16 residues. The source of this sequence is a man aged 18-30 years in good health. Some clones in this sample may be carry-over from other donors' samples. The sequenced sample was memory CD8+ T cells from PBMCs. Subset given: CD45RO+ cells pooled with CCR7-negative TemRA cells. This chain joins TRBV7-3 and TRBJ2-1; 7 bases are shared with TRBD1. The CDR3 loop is CASSSTHWTGYNEQFF. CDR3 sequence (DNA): TGTGCCAGCAGCTCCACCCATTGGACAGGATACAATGAGCAGTTCTTC.